The 11 T cell receptor beta chains below were found in one sample sequenced in a study of cytomegalovirus exposure and HLA in healthy donors. The PCR made use of 60 Vbeta and 13 Jbeta primers. Clones were sequenced by immunoSEQ multiplex PCR, and TCRdb holds only the in-frame ones, with some missing. The sample has about 170,000 clones, roughly 80% seen once. Input material: PBMCs. These receptors were collected from a male donor in good health and CMV-seronegative.

The chain combines TRBV5-8 with TRBJ1-1; D is ambiguous. V was cut by 2 bases and J by 3 bases, with 11 bases left in between. The CDR3 runs 14 residues. From germline, CDR1 is SGHTS and CDR2 YDEGEE. The CDR3 DNA reads TGTGCCAGCAGCTTAGGGAGTTGGGACACTGAAGCTTTCTTT. Translation gives CASSLGSWDTEAFF.

Comments on this clone: This sample includes further DNA sequences coding for the same CDR3. The chain is built from TRBV10-3 and TRBJ1-5; TRBD1 might be the D (5 bases). Trimming cost V 6 bases and J 4 bases, with 10 bases left between them. The CDR3 covers 13 residues. In germline, CDR1 is ENHRY, CDR2 SYGVKD. CDR3 loop: CAISRDSNQPQHF. CDR3 nucleotide sequence: TGTGCCATCAGCCGGGACTCAAATCAGCCCCAGCATTTT.

The chain recombines TRBV6-6 with TRBJ2-1; TRBD1 is a possible D gene (6 bases). V lost 6 bases to trimming and J lost 0 bases, with 12 bases between them. CDR1 and CDR2 from the germline V gene are MNHNY and SVGAGI (reference sequence). This CDR3 contains 15 residues. In nucleotides, the CDR3 is TGTGCCAGCAGATATGACAGGAGCTCCTACAATGAGCAGTTCTTC. It translates to CASRYDRSSYNEQFF.

The rearrangement uses TRBV6-6 and TRBJ2-5; 7 nucleotides line up with TRBD1. The CDR3 is 13 amino acids. Trimming cost V 5 bases and J 6 bases; bases outside gene matches: 6. Germline V CDR1 and CDR2: MNHNY, SVGAGI (reference sequence). CDR3 nucleotides: TGTGCCAGCAGTGACAGGGCCTACCAGACCCAGTACTTC. This encodes CASSDRAYQTQYF.

The table lists this clone with a few counts. The genes are TRBV2 and TRBJ2-7; 10 positions agree with TRBD1. Germline CDR1 SNHLY, CDR2 FYNNEI. The CDR3 is made up of 14 amino acids. V lost 2 bases to trimming and J lost 4 bases; unmatched junction nucleotides: 2. The CDR3 DNA is TGTGCCAGCAGTGAACCGGGACAGGGGTACGAGCAGTACTTC. This encodes CASSEPGQGYEQYF.

This chain connects TRBV29-1 to TRBJ1-4; 10 bases match TRBD1. Germline trimming cut 3 bases from V and 7 bases from J; bases unmatched to any gene: 2. Looked up from germline, CDR1 is SQVTM and CDR2 is ANQGSEA. The CDR3 is 13 amino acids. The CDR3 DNA reads TGCAGCGTTGAGGGGGACAGGGGTGAAAAACTGTTTTTT. This sequence encodes CSVEGDRGEKLFF.

This clone showed up just once. This chain connects TRBV7-6 to TRBJ2-1, with 13 positions matching TRBD2. Germline-derived CDR1 and CDR2 are SGHVS and FNYEAQ. This CDR3 is 17 amino acids long. Germline trimming cut 1 base from V and 5 bases from J; bases unmatched to any gene: 5. CDR3 coding DNA: TGTGCCAGCAGCTTAGACCCCACTAGCGGGGGGGACAATGAGCAGTTCTTC. Translated, it gives CASSLDPTSGGDNEQFF.

This chain links TRBV19 with TRBJ1-2; D remains ambiguous. V was pared by 6 bases and J by 8 bases, with 10 bases between. The CDR3 sequence is 11 residues long. Per the germline V gene, CDR1 is LNHDA and CDR2 is SQIVND (reference sequence). The chain's CDR3 is CASSIGWGYTF. CDR3 coding DNA: TGTGCCAGTAGCATCGGGTGGGGCTACACCTTC.

The table lists this clone with a count of one. The rearrangement joins TRBV5-6 to TRBJ2-2; possibly TRBD1 for D (5 bases). CDR3 length: 14 amino acids. CDR1 and CDR2 from the germline V gene are SGHDT and YYEEEE. Trimming shortened V by 0 bases and J by 7 bases, and 10 bases separated the two germline ends. In DNA form, the CDR3 reads TGTGCCAGCAGCTTGGCTGGGGCTGTCGGGGAGCTGTTTTTT. It encodes CASSLAGAVGELFF.

This clone has only a few counts. The J gene is TRBJ1-1, the V gene TRBV4-3, with 7 bases identical to TRBD1. The CDR3 totals 15 residues. Germline assignment: CDR1 LGHNA and CDR2 YSLEER. With V trimmed by 3 bases and J by 4 bases, 8 bases remained unmatched. Here the CDR3 DNA reads TGCGCCAGCAGCCAGTCTGACAGGGTGGGCACTGAAGCTTTCTTT. Protein: CASSQSDRVGTEAFF.

The rearrangement uses TRBV28 and TRBJ2-1, with 8 bases matching TRBD1. Germline lookup yields CDR1 MDHEN and CDR2 SYDVKM. This CDR3 comprises 14 residues. V dropped 8 bases and J dropped 4; count of bases not matched to a gene: 7. The CDR3 sequence is CASQRQGLYNEQFF. CDR3 nucleotides: TGTGCCAGCCAAAGACAGGGGCTGTACAATGAGCAGTTCTTC.